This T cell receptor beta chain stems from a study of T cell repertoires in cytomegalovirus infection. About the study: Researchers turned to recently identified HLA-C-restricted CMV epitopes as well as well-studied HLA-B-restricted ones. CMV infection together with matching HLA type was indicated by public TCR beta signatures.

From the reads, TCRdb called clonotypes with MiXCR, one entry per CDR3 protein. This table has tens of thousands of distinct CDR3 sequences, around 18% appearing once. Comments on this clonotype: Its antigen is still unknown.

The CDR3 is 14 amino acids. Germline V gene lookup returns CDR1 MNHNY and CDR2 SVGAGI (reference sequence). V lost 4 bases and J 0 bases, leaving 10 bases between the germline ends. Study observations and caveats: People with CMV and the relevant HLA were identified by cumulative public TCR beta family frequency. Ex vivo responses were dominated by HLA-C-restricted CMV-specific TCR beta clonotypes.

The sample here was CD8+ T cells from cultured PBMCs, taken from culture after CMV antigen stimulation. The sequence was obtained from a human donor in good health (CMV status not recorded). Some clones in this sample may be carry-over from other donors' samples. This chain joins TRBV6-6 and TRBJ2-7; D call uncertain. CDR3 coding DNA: TGTGCCAGCAGTTTTGAGGTGAGCTCCTACGAGCAGTACTTC. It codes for CASSFEVSSYEQYF.